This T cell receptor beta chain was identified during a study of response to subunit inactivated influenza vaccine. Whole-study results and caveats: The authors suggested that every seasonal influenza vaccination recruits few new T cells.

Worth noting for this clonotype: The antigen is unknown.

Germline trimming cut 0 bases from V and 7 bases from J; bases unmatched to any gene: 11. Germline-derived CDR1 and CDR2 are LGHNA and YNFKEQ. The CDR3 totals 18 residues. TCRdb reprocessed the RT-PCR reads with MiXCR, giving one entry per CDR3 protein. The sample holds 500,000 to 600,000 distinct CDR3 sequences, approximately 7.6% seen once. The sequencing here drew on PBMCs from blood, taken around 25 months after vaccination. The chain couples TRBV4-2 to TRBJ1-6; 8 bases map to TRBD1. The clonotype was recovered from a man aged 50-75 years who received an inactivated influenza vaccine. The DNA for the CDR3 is TGTGCCAGCAGCCAAGATCCGTTCGGAGGACAGGGAAATTCACCCCTCCACTTT. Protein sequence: CASSQDPFGGQGNSPLHF.